This T cell receptor (beta chain) is from a study of cytomegalovirus exposure and HLA in healthy donors. Study-wide context: Previous work identified roughly 120 million unique TCR beta sequences from about 179 million T cells.

Overall study results and limits: The study assumed roughly uniform donor sequencing depth for presence/absence analyses.

CDR3 length: 12 amino acids. Germline assignment: CDR1 MNHNS and CDR2 SASEGT. Trimming pared 6 bases from V and 7 bases from J, leaving 12 bases between. In the PCR, 60 Vbeta and 13 Jbeta primers were used. In the original analysis: About 10 million of some 80 million unique TCR beta chains were shared, per a later count. The data were produced by immunoSEQ multiplex PCR, yet TCRdb's version contains in-frame clones alone and is incomplete. The V and J calls and clone size come from that table; D and trimming were worked out from the DNA. The table has roughly 200,000 clones, 70% to 90% seen once. As concerns this clone: Its matching antigen is unknown.

Donors counted as nominally healthy when sampled, yet unrecorded immune exposures were likely. The receptor was derived from a woman aged 45-65 years in good health and CMV-seronegative. The rearrangement links TRBV6-1 to TRBJ1-2; a weak D match, TRBD1 (5 bases). The sequenced sample was PBMCs. CDR3 sequence reads: CASSRTIRGYTF. The CDR3 DNA follows: TGTGCCAGCAGCAGGACAATCCGTGGCTACACCTTC.